These T cell receptor beta chains were read from a single sample in a study of type 1 regulatory T cells. Using its own MiXCR run on the reads, TCRdb lists one record per CDR3 protein. The sample includes approximately 72,000 distinct CDR3 sequences, around 57% of them seen just once. No antigens are known for them. Sequencing was carried out using cultured T cells, either the whole culture or a sorted T cell fraction (not recorded which). All receptors come from a human donor in good health. Each CDR3 is given with its conserved first and last residue. Each record gives: clone size, D gene, V gene, J gene, CDR3 DNA, CDR3 protein. D genes are given only for firm matches. Rows give clone size only sometimes, using once, few, many, or a class for an expanded clone.

NA	TRBD2	TRBV6-2/TRBV6-3	TRBJ2-2	TGTGCCAGCAGACGATTCGGGGGGGCCGGGGAGCTGTTTTTT	CASRRFGGAGELFF
NA	NA	TRBV24-1	TRBJ1-2	TGTGCCACCAGTGATTTGGGGACGGCCTATGGCTACACCTTC	CATSDLGTAYGYTF
NA	NA	TRBV4-1	TRBJ1-3	TGCGCCAGCAGCCAAGTTGGGGGGCTTGGAAACACCATATATTTT	CASSQVGGLGNTIYF
NA	NA	TRBV20-1	TRBJ2-1	TGCAGTGCTAGAGATCCCCGTGACAGCCAGCATGAGCAGTTCTTC	CSARDPRDSQHEQFF
NA	NA	TRBV12-3/TRBV12-4	TRBJ2-7	TGTGCCAGCAGTTTAGATAGGTCATCTGGAGAGCAGTACTTC	CASSLDRSSGEQYF
NA	TRBD1	TRBV20-1	TRBJ1-5	TGCAGTGCTAGACTACAGGGGGGGAGGCAGCCCCAGCATTTT	CSARLQGGRQPQHF
NA	NA	TRBV18	TRBJ2-2	TGTGCCAGCTCACCACAAGAAGCAACCGGGGAGCTGTTTTTT	CASSPQEATGELFF
few	TRBD2	TRBV20-1	TRBJ2-3	TGCAGTGCTAATGCGGGAGAATCGGATACGCAGTATTTT	CSANAGESDTQYF
NA	NA	TRBV20-1	TRBJ2-7	TGCAGTGTCACCGGCGCCACCGAGCAGTACTTC	CSVTGATEQYF
NA	NA	TRBV29-1	TRBJ1-1	TGCAGCGTTGGAGAGGGCTGGTCGGGGACTGAAGCTTTCTTT	CSVGEGWSGTEAFF
NA	TRBD1	TRBV11-2	TRBJ2-7	TGTGCCAGCAGCCTTGACAGGGGTGAGCAGTACTTC	CASSLDRGEQYF
NA	NA	TRBV19	TRBJ2-7	TGTGCCAGTAGTCCGCCGGGCCCTAAGGGCTACGAGCAGTACTTC	CASSPPGPKGYEQYF
NA	TRBD2	TRBV2	TRBJ2-3	TGTGCCACCCGCCGGAAAAGCGGGGGCACAGATACGCAGTATTTT	CATRRKSGGTDTQYF
NA	NA	TRBV7-6	TRBJ1-2	TGTGCCAGCAGCCCATCCCCGGCTAACTATGGCTACACCTTC	CASSPSPANYGYTF
NA	NA	TRBV12-3/TRBV12-4	TRBJ2-3	TGTGCCAGCAGTGATCCAGATACGCAGTATTTT	CASSDPDTQYF
few	TRBD1	TRBV5-5	TRBJ1-2	TGTGCCAGCAGCTTTGGCAGGGGGAAGGAGTTATATGGCTACACCTTC	CASSFGRGKELYGYTF
NA	NA	TRBV28	TRBJ1-2	TGTGCCAGCGGTGAGGTGGCATCGGTCGGTGGCTACACCTTC	CASGEVASVGGYTF
NA	NA	TRBV12-3/TRBV12-4	TRBJ2-7	TGTGCCAGCCGGTGGGACGCTGTGAGCTCCTACGAGCAGTACTTC	CASRWDAVSSYEQYF
NA	TRBD2	TRBV20-1	TRBJ2-7	TGCAGTGCTAGAGGGACGACTAGCGGGAGCAACTACGAGCAGTACTTC	CSARGTTSGSNYEQYF
once	TRBD1	TRBV15	TRBJ2-1	TGTGCCACCAGCAGAGATGATCTACGGAGACAGGGGGACAATGAGCAGTTCTTC	CATSRDDLRRQGDNEQFF
NA	TRBD2	TRBV2	TRBJ2-4	TGTGCCAGCAGTCGGGGGGTAGCGGGTCGAGCCAAAAACATTCAGTACTTC	CASSRGVAGRAKNIQYF
NA	NA	TRBV29-1	TRBJ1-1	TGCAGCGTTGAAGATCTGGTTGACAGCTCGCCAGAAGCTTTCTTT	CSVEDLVDSSPEAFF
NA	NA	TRBV6-5	TRBJ2-2	TGTGCCAGCAGTTACGACAGGAACACCGGGGAGCTGTTTTTT	CASSYDRNTGELFF
NA	NA	TRBV5-1	TRBJ2-1	TGCGCCAGCAGCTTGGGACAGAGCTCCTACAATGAGCAGTTCTTC	CASSLGQSSYNEQFF
NA	NA	TRBV5-1	TRBJ1-1	TGCGCCAGCAGCTTGGTTCCAGGGGTCACTGAAGCTTTCTTT	CASSLVPGVTEAFF
NA	TRBD2	TRBV20-1	TRBJ2-7	TGCAGTGCCAAACCCGGGACTAGCGGCCCCTACGAGCAGTACTTC	CSAKPGTSGPYEQYF
NA	NA	TRBV12-3/TRBV12-4	TRBJ2-1	TGTGCCAGCAGGATCCTCCCGGGGCCAACGCGGTTCTTC	CASRILPGPTRFF
NA	NA	TRBV27	TRBJ2-1	TGTGCCAGCAGTCCCAACCTTGTGGTGCTAGAGCAGTTCTTC	CASSPNLVVLEQFF
few	NA	TRBV12-3/TRBV12-4	TRBJ1-4	TGTGCCAGCAGTTCTCAAATAGGTACTAATGAAAAACTGTTTTTT	CASSSQIGTNEKLFF
NA	NA	TRBV6-6	TRBJ2-3	TGTGCCAGCAGTTATGTCGGCGATACGCAGTATTTT	CASSYVGDTQYF
NA	TRBD2	TRBV20-1	TRBJ2-1	TGCAGTGCTAGGGGTCTAGCGGGAGAGGGTGAGCAGTTCTTC	CSARGLAGEGEQFF
NA	NA	TRBV5-6	TRBJ2-2	TGTGCCAGCAGCTTGGGTTCCGGGGAGCTGTTTTTT	CASSLGSGELFF
NA	TRBD1	TRBV12-3/TRBV12-4	TRBJ2-5	TGTGCCAGCTCAAGGACAGGGGCGACGGGTCGGGAGACCCAGTACTTC	CASSRTGATGRETQYF
NA	NA	TRBV15	TRBJ2-5	TGTGCCACCAGCAGTCCCGGACTTAAGGGGACCCAGTACTTC	CATSSPGLKGTQYF
few	TRBD1	TRBV6-6	TRBJ1-2	TGTGCCAGCAGCCCGGACAGGCTACAAGCCCATGGCTACACCTTC	CASSPDRLQAHGYTF
NA	NA	TRBV5-1	TRBJ2-4	TGCGCCAGCCGTACCGGGACGAGGGGGGATAACATTCAGTACTTC	CASRTGTRGDNIQYF
NA	NA	TRBV5-1	TRBJ1-6	TGCGCCAGCAGTCAGCAGGACTCCTATAATTCACCCCTCCACTTT	CASSQQDSYNSPLHF
NA	TRBD1	TRBV7-9	TRBJ2-1	TGTGCCAGCAGTCAGCGACAGGGATCCTACAATGAGCAGTTCTTC	CASSQRQGSYNEQFF
NA	NA	TRBV30	TRBJ1-2	TGTGCCTGGAGTAAATCTGAATGGGGCTACACCTTC	CAWSKSEWGYTF